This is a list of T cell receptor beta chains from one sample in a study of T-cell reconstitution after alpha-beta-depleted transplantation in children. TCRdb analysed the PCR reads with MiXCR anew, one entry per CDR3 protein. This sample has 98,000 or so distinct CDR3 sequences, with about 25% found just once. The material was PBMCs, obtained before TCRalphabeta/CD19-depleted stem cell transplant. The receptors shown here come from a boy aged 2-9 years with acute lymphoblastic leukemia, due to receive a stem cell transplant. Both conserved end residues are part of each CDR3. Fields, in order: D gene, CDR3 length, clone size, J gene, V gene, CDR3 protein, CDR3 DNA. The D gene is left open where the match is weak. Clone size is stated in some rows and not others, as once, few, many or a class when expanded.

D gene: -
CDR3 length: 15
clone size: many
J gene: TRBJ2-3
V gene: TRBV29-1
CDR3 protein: CSVDLGFPSTDTQYF
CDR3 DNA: TGCAGCGTTGATCTCGGGTTCCCTAGCACAGATACGCAGTATTTT

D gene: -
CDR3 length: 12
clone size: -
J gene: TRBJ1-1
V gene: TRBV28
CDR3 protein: CASSWFGTEAFF
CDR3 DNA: TGTGCCAGCAGTTGGTTTGGGACTGAAGCTTTCTTT

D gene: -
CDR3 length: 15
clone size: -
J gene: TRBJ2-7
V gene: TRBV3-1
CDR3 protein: CASSQDPSGPYEQYF
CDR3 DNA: TGTGCCAGCAGCCAAGATCCCAGCGGACCCTACGAGCAGTACTTC

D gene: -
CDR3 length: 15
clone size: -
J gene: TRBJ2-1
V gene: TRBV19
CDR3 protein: CASSIDRRGGNEQFF
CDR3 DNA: TGTGCCAGTAGTATAGACCGGAGGGGGGGGAATGAGCAGTTCTTC

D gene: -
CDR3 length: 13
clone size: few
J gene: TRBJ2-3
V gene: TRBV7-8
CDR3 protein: CASSLSRTDTQYF
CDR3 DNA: TGTGCCAGCAGCTTGAGCAGAACAGATACGCAGTATTTT

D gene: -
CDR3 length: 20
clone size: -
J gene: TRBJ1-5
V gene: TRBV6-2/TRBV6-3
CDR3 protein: CASSFKAGTVLGGSNQPQHF
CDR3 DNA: TGTGCCAGCAGTTTCAAAGCCGGGACGGTTCTTGGAGGGAGCAATCAGCCCCAGCATTTT

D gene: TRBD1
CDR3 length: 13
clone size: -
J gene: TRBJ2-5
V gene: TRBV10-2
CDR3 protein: CASSQTGLETQYF
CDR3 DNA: TGCGCCAGCAGTCAGACAGGGCTGGAGACCCAGTACTTC

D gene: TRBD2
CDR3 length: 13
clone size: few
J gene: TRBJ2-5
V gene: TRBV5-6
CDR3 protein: CASSLGLAETQYF
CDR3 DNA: TGTGCCAGCAGCTTGGGACTAGCGGAGACCCAGTACTTC

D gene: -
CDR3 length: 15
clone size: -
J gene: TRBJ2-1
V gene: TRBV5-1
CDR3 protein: CASSLGSGKRNEQFF
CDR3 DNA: TGCGCCAGCAGCTTGGGGTCAGGGAAGAGGAATGAGCAGTTCTTC

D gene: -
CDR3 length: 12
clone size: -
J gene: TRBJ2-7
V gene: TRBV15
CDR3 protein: CATSRVGYEQYF
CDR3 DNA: TGTGCCACCAGCAGAGTCGGCTACGAGCAGTACTTC

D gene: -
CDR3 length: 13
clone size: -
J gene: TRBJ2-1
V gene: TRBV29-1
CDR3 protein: CSVGGGGYNEQFF
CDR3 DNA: TGCAGCGTTGGGGGAGGGGGGTACAATGAGCAGTTCTTC

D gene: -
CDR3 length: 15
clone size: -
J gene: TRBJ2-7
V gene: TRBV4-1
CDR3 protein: CASSPGGGSVYEQYF
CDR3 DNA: TGCGCCAGCAGCCCTGGTGGAGGGTCAGTCTACGAGCAGTACTTC

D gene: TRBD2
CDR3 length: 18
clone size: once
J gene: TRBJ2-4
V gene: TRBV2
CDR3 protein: CASSYIAGGLRAKNIQYF
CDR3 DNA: TGTGCCAGCAGTTACATAGCGGGGGGTCTGAGAGCCAAAAACATTCAGTACTTC

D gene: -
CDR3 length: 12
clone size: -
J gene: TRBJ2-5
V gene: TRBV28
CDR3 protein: CASSFTRETQYF
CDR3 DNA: TGTGCCAGCAGTTTTACAAGAGAGACCCAGTACTTC

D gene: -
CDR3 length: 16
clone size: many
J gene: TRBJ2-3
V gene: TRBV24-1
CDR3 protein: CATSGRDRMGRGTQYF
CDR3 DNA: TGTGCCACCAGTGGCCGGGACAGGATGGGGAGGGGTACGCAGTATTTT

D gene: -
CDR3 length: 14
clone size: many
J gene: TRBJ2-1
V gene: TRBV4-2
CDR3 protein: CASSSAEGYNEQFF
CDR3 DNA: TGTGCCAGCAGCTCCGCGGAGGGATACAATGAGCAGTTCTTC

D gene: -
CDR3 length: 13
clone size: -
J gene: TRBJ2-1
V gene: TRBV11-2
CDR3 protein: CASSPLTYNEQFF
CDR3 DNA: TGTGCCAGCAGCCCGCTGACCTACAATGAGCAGTTCTTC

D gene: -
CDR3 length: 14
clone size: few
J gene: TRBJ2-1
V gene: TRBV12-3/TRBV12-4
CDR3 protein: CASSLIRQTNEQFF
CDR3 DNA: TGTGCCAGCAGTTTAATACGGCAGACGAATGAGCAGTTCTTC

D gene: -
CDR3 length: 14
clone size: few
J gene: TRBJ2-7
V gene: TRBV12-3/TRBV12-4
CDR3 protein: CASSPLRTNYEQYF
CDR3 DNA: TGTGCCAGCAGCCCTTTAAGGACAAACTACGAGCAGTACTTC

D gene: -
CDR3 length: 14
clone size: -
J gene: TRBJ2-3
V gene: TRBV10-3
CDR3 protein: CAVNGGTRTDTQYF
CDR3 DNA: TGTGCCGTCAACGGCGGTACTCGCACAGATACGCAGTATTTT

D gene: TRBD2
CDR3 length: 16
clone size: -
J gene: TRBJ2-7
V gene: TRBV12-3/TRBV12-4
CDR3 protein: CASSPTSGRASYEQYF
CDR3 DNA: TGTGCCAGCAGCCCGACTAGCGGGAGGGCCTCCTACGAGCAGTACTTC

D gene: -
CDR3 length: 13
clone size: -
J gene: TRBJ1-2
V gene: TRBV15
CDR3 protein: CATSVGTNYGYTF
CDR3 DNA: TGTGCCACCAGCGTTGGGACGAACTATGGCTACACCTTC

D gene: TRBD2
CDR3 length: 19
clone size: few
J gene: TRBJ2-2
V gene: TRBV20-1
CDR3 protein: CSARALPGLPTQNTGELFF
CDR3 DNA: TGCAGTGCTAGAGCTCTACCGGGACTACCCACACAGAACACCGGGGAGCTGTTTTTT

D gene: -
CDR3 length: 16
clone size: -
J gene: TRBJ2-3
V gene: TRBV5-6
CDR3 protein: CASSLRSGGATDTQYF
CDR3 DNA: TGTGCCAGCAGCCTGAGGAGCGGAGGGGCGACAGATACGCAGTATTTT

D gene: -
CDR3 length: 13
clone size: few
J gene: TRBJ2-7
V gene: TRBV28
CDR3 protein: CASSWDASELRDF
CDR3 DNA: TGTGCCAGCAGTTGGGACGCTTCGGAATTAAGAGACTTC

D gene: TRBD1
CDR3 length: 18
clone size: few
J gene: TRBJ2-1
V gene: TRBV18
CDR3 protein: CASSRDQTGSRGGPEQFF
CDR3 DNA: TGTGCCAGCTCACGAGATCAGACAGGGTCTAGAGGGGGCCCTGAGCAGTTCTTC